These 11 T cell receptor beta chains originate from one sample sequenced in a study of T-cell reconstitution after alpha-beta-depleted transplantation in children. TCRbeta library preparation incorporated unique molecular identifiers. Using its own MiXCR run on the PCR reads, TCRdb lists one record per CDR3 protein. The repertoire has 200,000 or so distinct CDR3 sequences, just under 6.5% of them found once; the top ten carry approximately 4.1%. The material was PBMCs, obtained before TCRalphabeta/CD19-depleted stem cell transplant. Receptor source: a girl under two years old with combined immunodeficiency, due to receive a stem cell transplant.

This clonotype was detected ten times or more. Here the CDR3 DNA reads TGTGCCAGCAGCTTAGACGGTATAGCGGGGGCCGCCTTATATGAGACCCAGTACTTC. Translating gives CASSLDGIAGAALYETQYF. The V gene is TRBV11-1, the J gene TRBJ2-5; 9 bases match TRBD2. This CDR3 is 19 amino acids long. V was clipped by 1 base and J by 5 bases; unmatched bases: 17. The germline V gene has CDR1 SGHAT and CDR2 FQDESV (reference sequence).

This clonotype was found many times. The CDR3 nucleotides read TGCAGTGCTAGAGATCGACTTTCCTACGAGCAGTACTTC. Its translation is CSARDRLSYEQYF. The chain recombines TRBV20-1 with TRBJ2-7; D remains ambiguous. Germline CDR1 DFQATT, CDR2 SNEGSKA (reference sequence). The germline V and J ends were trimmed by 0 bases and 1 base, with 7 bases remaining between them. CDR3 size: 13 residues.

V is TRBV7-9 and J is TRBJ2-1, with TRBD2 matching over 8 bases. The germline gives CDR1 SEHNR, CDR2 FQNEAQ (reference sequence). The CDR3 runs 16 residues. The V and J ends lost 0 bases and 7 bases, in that order; junction bases with no gene match: 8. The CDR3 nucleotides read TGTGCCAGCAGCTTAGCCGGGACTAGGTACGGGAATGAGCAGTTCTTC. This gives the protein CASSLAGTRYGNEQFF.

Only a few counts were recorded for this clonotype. The chain is built from TRBV7-2 and TRBJ2-7; D call uncertain. CDR1 is SGHTA and CDR2 is FQGNSA in the germline V gene. Trimming stripped 2 bases from V and 3 bases from J, with 8 bases between. This CDR3 comprises 13 residues. Here the CDR3 DNA reads TGTGCCAGCAGCTTACATATCCTCTACGAGCAGTACTTC. It specifies CASSLHILYEQYF.

This clonotype came up many times. This sequence joins TRBV29-1 and TRBJ2-7, with D perhaps being TRBD1 or TRBD2 (7 bases each). The V end lost 5 bases, the J end lost 0 bases, and 32 bases lay between the germline ends. From germline, CDR1 is SQVTM and CDR2 ANQGSEA. This CDR3 has 20 residues. CDR3 DNA sequence: TGCAGCGTTTCGGGGGGAGATCGGGACAGAGAGCGGGTGAGCTCCTACGAGCAGTACTTC. Its protein is CSVSGGDRDRERVSSYEQYF.

This clonotype was seen many times. The chain recombines TRBV3-1 with TRBJ1-3; weak D call: TRBD1 (5 bases). Germline CDR1 LGHDT, CDR2 YNNKEL (reference sequence). The CDR3 covers 15 residues. V was clipped by 5 bases and J by 0 bases, with 11 bases between them. In DNA, the CDR3 is TGTGCCAGCAGCTCGAACAGGAACTCTGGAAACACCATATATTTT. Encoded protein: CASSSNRNSGNTIYF.

The table lists this clonotype with many counts. This chain joins TRBV12-3 or TRBV12-4 and TRBJ2-7, with 9 nucleotides matching TRBD1. This CDR3 comprises 13 residues. V was pared by 9 bases and J by 4 bases, with 7 bases of the junction left unmatched. The CDR3 here is CARTTGGPYEQYF. In DNA form, the CDR3 reads TGTGCCAGGACGACAGGGGGGCCTTACGAGCAGTACTTC.

This clonotype was counted many times. This chain joins TRBV11-3 and TRBJ2-5, with D possibly being TRBD2 (6 bases). CDR1 and CDR2 from the germline V gene are SGHNT and YENEEA. V lost 2 bases to trimming and J lost 7 bases, with 11 bases between them. This CDR3 has 13 residues. The CDR3 DNA is TGTGCCAGCAGCTTAACTAGCTACGGGACCCAGTACTTC. Residues: CASSLTSYGTQYF.

The sample holds many counts of this clonotype. V usage is TRBV6-2 or TRBV6-3 and J usage is TRBJ2-3; no definite D call. CDR1 and CDR2 from the germline V gene are MNHEY and SVGEGT. This CDR3 spans 17 amino acids. V was pared by 0 bases and J by 0 bases, with 13 bases between. The CDR3 protein is CASSYSPTPGSTDTQYF. The CDR3, as DNA: TGTGCCAGCAGTTACTCGCCCACCCCAGGTAGCACAGATACGCAGTATTTT.

This clonotype was detected many times. The chain has TRBV7-3 and TRBJ2-2; D might be TRBD1 or TRBD2, each matching 6 bases. Germline loops: CDR1 SGHTA, CDR2 FQGTGA. The length of the CDR3 is 15 residues. V lost 5 bases, J lost 5 bases, and 15 bases lay in between. CDR3 bases: TGTGCCAGCAGCCCCGTGGGGGGCTTAACCGGGGAGCTGTTTTTT. As protein: CASSPVGGLTGELFF.

This clonotype was observed at least ten times. V and J are TRBV20-1 and TRBJ2-3, with TRBD2 matching over 12 bases. CDR3 length: 16 amino acids. Germline V gene sequence: CDR1 DFQATT, CDR2 SNEGSKA (reference sequence). V shed 2 bases, J shed 2 bases, and the junction held 5 bases outside the gene matches. The CDR3, as DNA: TGCAGTGCTAGAAACTGGACTAGCGGGGCCACAGATACGCAGTATTTT. This codes for CSARNWTSGATDTQYF.